These 15 T cell receptor beta chains originate from one sample sequenced in a study of T cell repertoires in cytomegalovirus infection (dated by TCRdb to between 2017 and 2020). TCRdb lists the instrument as Illumina HiSeq 1500. TCRdb reanalyzed the raw reads on its own, using fastp at Q25 for trimming and MiXCR for clone calling, and kept in-frame beta chains. A single entry per CDR3 protein holds the most common genes and DNA from its merged rows. Within this sample are approximately 130,000 distinct CDR3 sequences, with 8% to 9% of them counted one time only. The ten largest clones add up to 10% of the sample. Sequencing was carried out using PBMCs. The receptors were sampled from a human donor in good health (CMV status not recorded). Some clones in this sample may be carry-over from other donors' samples.

Many counts were recorded for this clonotype. The gene calls are TRBV18 and TRBJ1-5, with 7 bases lining up with TRBD1. Germline V gives CDR1 KGHSH, CDR2 LQKENI. The CDR3 is made up of 15 amino acids. The ends lost 5 bases at V and 5 bases at J; junction bases unmatched: 9. The CDR3 coding sequence is TGTGCCAGCTCAAAGGCCACAGGGGTGGATCAGCCCCAGCATTTT. This codes for CASSKATGVDQPQHF.

This clonotype was counted many times. The rearrangement joins TRBV9 to TRBJ1-4; D uncertain. V was shortened by 0 bases and J by 4 bases, with 7 bases between the two germline ends. The CDR3 covers 14 residues. Looked up from germline, CDR1 is SGDLS and CDR2 is YYNGEE. CDR3 coding DNA: TGTGCCAGCAGCGTAGACCCGGGTAATGAAAAACTGTTTTTT. It codes for CASSVDPGNEKLFF.

Of note for this clonotype: A read error is possible here, since a much larger clone lies one base away. The chain couples TRBV28 to TRBJ1-1, with 7 nucleotides matching TRBD1. The CDR3 covers 14 residues. CDR1 is MDHEN and CDR2 is SYDVKM in the germline V gene. The CDR3 spells CASTVPRTGVEASF. The CDR3 coding sequence is TGTGCCAGCACCGTCCCCCGGACAGGTGTTGAAGCTTCCTTT.

This clonotype was seen only a few times. This sequence joins TRBV20-1 and TRBJ2-5; 8 positions agree with TRBD2. CDR1 is DFQATT and CDR2 is SNEGSKA in the germline V gene (reference sequence). CDR3 length: 14 amino acids. The V and J ends lost 1 base and 5 bases, in that order; junction bases with no gene match: 6. The CDR3 loop reads CSARGAGVRETQYF. The CDR3 coding sequence is TGCAGTGCTAGAGGAGCGGGGGTCCGGGAGACCCAGTACTTC.

This clonotype was counted at least ten times. The CDR3 DNA reads as TGTGCCAGCAGTTTATCAAACAGGGGAGCCATATATTTT. Translated: CASSLSNRGAIYF. The genes are TRBV28 and TRBJ1-3, with 7 bases matching TRBD1. CDR3 length equals 13 residues. The V and J ends lost 1 base and 11 bases, in that order; junction bases with no gene match: 5. CDR1 and CDR2 (germline): MDHEN, SYDVKM. Based on the CDR3 plus reference TRBV28 and TRBJ1-3, the full variable domain is DVKVTQSSRYLVKRTGEKVFLECVQDMDHENMFWYRQDPGLGLRLIYFSYDVKMKEKGDIPEGYSVSREKKERFSLILESASTNQTSMYLCASSLSNRGAIYFGEGSWLTVV.

This clonotype was detected ten times or more. The chain couples TRBV7-9 to TRBJ2-5; 8 bases map to TRBD2. The CDR3 consists of 17 residues. V lost 4 bases and J lost 5; bases outside the gene matches: 15. Germline V gene sequence: CDR1 SEHNR, CDR2 FQNEAQ (reference sequence). In DNA, the CDR3 is TGTGCCAGCAGCTCACCGGTGGCCGGGGGGGCCCGGGAGACCCAGTACTTC. Protein: CASSSPVAGGARETQYF.

This clonotype was detected a few times. The rearrangement links TRBV2 to TRBJ2-1, with 9 positions matching TRBD1. V lost 1 base and J lost 9; bases outside the gene matches: 4. This CDR3 is 14 amino acids long. Germline values: CDR1 SNHLY, CDR2 FYNNEI. CDR3 sequence reads: CASSEDGTGFEQFF. In nucleotides, the CDR3 is TGTGCCAGCAGTGAAGACGGGACAGGGTTTGAGCAGTTCTTC.

This clonotype came up many times. Here the CDR3 DNA reads TGTGCCAGCAAGGGGGGGGGGCAGGGGGCGGGTGAGCAGTACTTC. Its protein is CASKGGGQGAGEQYF. The V and J genes are TRBV7-2 and TRBJ2-7; D is possibly TRBD1 (8 bases). Germline V gene sequence: CDR1 SGHTA, CDR2 FQGNSA. Trimming took 7 bases from V and 7 from J, leaving 23 bases between them. The CDR3 is 15 amino acids.

This rearrangement joins TRBV20-1 to TRBJ1-1; D gene ambiguous. Looked up from germline, CDR1 is DFQATT and CDR2 is SNEGSKA (reference sequence). Trimming shortened V by 1 base and J by 1 base, and 10 bases separated the two germline ends. The CDR3 is made up of 14 amino acids. This chain's CDR3 is CSARGVAANTEAFF. CDR3 bases: TGCAGTGCTAGAGGTGTTGCGGCGAACACTGAAGCTTTCTTT.

This clonotype was detected ten times or more. The chain combines TRBV7-2 with TRBJ1-1; D is possibly TRBD1 (6 bases). This CDR3 spans 16 amino acids. The V end lost 2 bases, the J end lost 9 bases, and 22 bases lay between the germline ends. The germline V gene encodes CDR1 SGHTA and CDR2 FQGNSA. CDR3 sequence (DNA): TGTGCCAGCAGCTTAAGGGGAACAGGGAAAGGCGCGAAAGCTTTCTTT. Translating gives CASSLRGTGKGAKAFF.

V and J are TRBV19 and TRBJ1-1; D remains ambiguous. The V and J ends lost 4 bases and 5 bases respectively, with 8 bases between them. The CDR3 is made up of 12 amino acids. Germline CDR1 is LNHDA and CDR2 is SQIVND (reference sequence). CDR3 amino acids: CASSRDWTEAFF. The DNA of the CDR3 is TGTGCCAGTAGTAGAGACTGGACTGAAGCTTTCTTT.

This clonotype was counted ten times or more. This chain links TRBV27 with TRBJ1-6; the match to TRBD1 covers 7 bases. V was clipped by 5 bases and J by 3 bases; unmatched bases: 4. Germline loops: CDR1 MNHEY, CDR2 SMNVEV (reference sequence). This CDR3 spans 15 amino acids. CDR3 nucleotides: TGTGCCAGCAGTGGGGGGACAGACTATAATTCACCCCTCCACTTT. It encodes CASSGGTDYNSPLHF.

This clonotype was counted at least ten times. The rearrangement links TRBV7-9 to TRBJ1-1; 7 nucleotides match TRBD1. Per germline, CDR1 SEHNR and CDR2 FQNEAQ (reference sequence). Trimming took 5 bases from V and 4 from J; bases not matched to a gene: 4. The CDR3 spans 13 residues. The CDR3 DNA reads TGTGCCAGCAGCCAGGGGGGGCCCACTGAAGCTTTCTTT. Translating it yields CASSQGGPTEAFF.

This clonotype occurred many times. The chain carries TRBV12-3 or TRBV12-4 and TRBJ1-4, with 7 bases fitting TRBD1. This CDR3 has 15 amino acids. The V segment lost 5 bases and the J segment 7 bases; nucleotides outside the gene matches: 10. The CDR3 nucleotides are TGTGCCAGCAGTCGCCAACAGGGGCAGGGTGAAAAACTGTTTTTT. Amino acid sequence: CASSRQQGQGEKLFF.

This clonotype was observed many times. The chain recombines TRBV9 with TRBJ2-1; maybe TRBD1 (6 bases). CDR1 is SGDLS and CDR2 is YYNGEE in the germline V gene. This CDR3 has 15 amino acids. V gave up 4 bases and J gave up 6 bases, with 17 bases separating them. CDR3: CASSQTGLRVNEQFF. In nucleotides, the CDR3 is TGTGCCAGCAGCCAGACAGGCCTCAGGGTCAATGAGCAGTTCTTC.